This TCR beta chain was sequenced during a study of CD8+ T cells in alopecia areata. Notes on the study in general: As there was one nonresponder, how baseline CD8+ expansion relates to response remains uncertain.

Regarding treatment: oral pan-JAK inhibitor, 5-10 mg twice daily. After isolation, RNA underwent reverse transcription to generate cDNA as the sequencing template. Only in-frame clones appear in the TCRdb table, and some are missing; sequencing was by immunoSEQ multiplex PCR. The data show about 110,000 clones, roughly three fifths seen once. Germline CDR1 reads SGHDT; CDR2 reads YYEEEE. Trimming stripped 0 bases from V and 4 bases from J, with 16 bases between. The CDR3 runs to 16 residues. Worth noting for this clone: Its antigen is unknown.

This material consisted of CD4+ T cells sorted from blood, taken at week 24, from a patient treated with tofacitinib. This receptor was taken from a human donor with alopecia areata. This chain joins TRBV5-6 and TRBJ1-2, with D unresolved. CDR3 nucleotides: TGTGCCAGCAGCTTGGTTGATCGCGGACCGAGCTATGGCTACACCTTC. Its translation is CASSLVDRGPSYGYTF.